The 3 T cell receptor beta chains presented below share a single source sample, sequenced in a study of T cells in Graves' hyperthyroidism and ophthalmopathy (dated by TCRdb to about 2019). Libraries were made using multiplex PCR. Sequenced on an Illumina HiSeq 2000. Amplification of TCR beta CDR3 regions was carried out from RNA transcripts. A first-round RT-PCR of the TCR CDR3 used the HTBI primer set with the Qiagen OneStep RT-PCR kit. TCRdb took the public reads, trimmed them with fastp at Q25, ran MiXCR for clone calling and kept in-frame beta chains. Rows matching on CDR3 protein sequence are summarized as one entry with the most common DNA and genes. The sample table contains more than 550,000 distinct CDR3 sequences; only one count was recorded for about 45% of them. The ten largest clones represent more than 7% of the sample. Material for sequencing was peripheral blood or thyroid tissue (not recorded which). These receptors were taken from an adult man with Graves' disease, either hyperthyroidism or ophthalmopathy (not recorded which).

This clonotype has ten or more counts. CDR3 region: CSVPKDTAGEQYF. CDR3 sequence (DNA): TGCAGCGTACCAAAGGACACTGCTGGGGAGCAGTACTTC. J is TRBJ2-7 and V is TRBV29-1; D is perhaps TRBD1 (5 bases). Germline V lookup: CDR1 SQVTM, CDR2 ANQGSEA. The CDR3 spans 13 residues. V was trimmed by 6 bases and J by 7 bases, leaving 19 bases between them.

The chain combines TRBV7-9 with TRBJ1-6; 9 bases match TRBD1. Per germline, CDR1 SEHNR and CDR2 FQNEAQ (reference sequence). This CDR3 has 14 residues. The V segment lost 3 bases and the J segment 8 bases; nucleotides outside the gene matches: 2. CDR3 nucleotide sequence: TGTGCCAGCAGCTTTACAGGGGGCGATTCACCCCTCCACTTT. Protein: CASSFTGGDSPLHF.

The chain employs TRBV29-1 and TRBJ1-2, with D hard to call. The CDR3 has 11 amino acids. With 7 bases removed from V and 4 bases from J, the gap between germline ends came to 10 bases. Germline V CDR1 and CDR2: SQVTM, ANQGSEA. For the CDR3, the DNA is TGCAGCGCGGATTTGGGCTATGGCTACACCTTC. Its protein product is CSADLGYGYTF.